The 17 T cell receptor beta chains in this list originate from one sample, sequenced in a study of blood T cell repertoires in COVID-19. The table came from immunoSEQ multiplex PCR; TCRdb's copy has only in-frame clones and leaves some out. Found here are about 140,000 clones, around three quarters of them singletons; the top ten hold about 15%. Sequencing was performed on peripheral blood. Receptor source: a man aged 50 or older with acute or convalescent COVID-19.

The chain links TRBV5-8 to TRBJ1-2; D gene ambiguous. V was trimmed by 3 bases and J by 4 bases, leaving 10 bases between them. Looked up from germline, CDR1 is SGHTS and CDR2 is YDEGEE. CDR3 length: 13 amino acids. The CDR3 DNA is TGTGCCAGCAGCTCTGCGCTATCCTATGGCTACACCTTC. Protein sequence: CASSSALSYGYTF.

The chain recombines TRBV9 with TRBJ2-1; D possibly corresponds to TRBD2 (7 bases). Between the trimmed V and J ends, which lost 4 bases and 0 bases, there was a span of 17 bases. Germline V CDR1 and CDR2: SGDLS, YYNGEE. The CDR3 contains 17 residues. The CDR3 DNA sequence: TGTGCCAGCAGCCCCGAGGGGGGGACGAGCTCCTACAATGAGCAGTTCTTC. This translates into CASSPEGGTSSYNEQFF.

This chain uses TRBV6-5 with TRBJ2-5; 9 bases are shared with TRBD2. The V segment lost 6 bases and the J segment 2 bases; nucleotides outside the gene matches: 4. The CDR3 loop spans 14 amino acids. Germline V gene sequence: CDR1 MNHEY, CDR2 SVGAGI. CDR3 DNA sequence: TGTGCCAGCAGGCGGGCGGGGGGGCAAGAGACCCAGTACTTC. Its protein is CASRRAGGQETQYF.

The gene calls are TRBV2 and TRBJ2-1, with TRBD2 matching 7 bases. The germline CDR1 and CDR2 sequences are SNHLY and FYNNEI. Trimming at V came to 8 bases and at J to 10 bases, leaving 14 bases not matched to a gene. The CDR3 is made up of 14 amino acids. The CDR3 nucleotides are TGTGCCAGCGGCATTAACCGGGACTACGGCGAGCAGTTCTTC. Translating gives CASGINRDYGEQFF. The full variable domain, its missing parts supplied by reference TRBV2 and TRBJ2-1, is EPEVTQTPSHQVTQMGQEVILRCVPISNHLYFYWYRQILGQKVEFLVSFYNNEISEKSEIFDDQFSVERPDGSNFTLKIRSTKLEDSAMYFCASGINRDYGEQFFGPGTRLTVL.

The chain employs TRBV5-4 and TRBJ1-3; D call uncertain. The CDR3 runs 14 residues. CDR1 SGHNT and CDR2 YYREEE come from the germline V gene (reference sequence). Deletions cut 3 bases from V and 6 bases from J, with 13 bases between. DNA of the CDR3: TGTGCCAGCAGCTCATTGGCACAACCAAACACCATATATTTT. Translation gives CASSSLAQPNTIYF. Full variable domain (remainder filled in from reference TRBV5-4 and TRBJ1-3): ETGVTQSPTHLIKTRGQQVTLRCSSQSGHNTVSWYQQALGQGPQFIFQYYREEENGRGNFPPRFSGLQFPNYSSELNVNALELDDSALYLCASSSLAQPNTIYFGEGSWLTVV.

The chain employs TRBV4-1 and TRBJ1-1, with D possibly TRBD1 on 5 matching bases. The germline gives CDR1 MGHRA, CDR2 YSYEKL. Trimming took off 2 bases at V and 8 bases at J, with 12 bases between the two ends. The CDR3 runs 13 residues. CDR3 coding DNA: TGCGCCAGCAGCCAATGGCGGGGGGAGGAAGCTTTCTTT. Protein sequence: CASSQWRGEEAFF.

This CDR3 reads CASSFLGQGGPLYGYTF. CDR3 in DNA: TGTGCCAGCAGTTTTTTGGGACAGGGGGGCCCACTCTATGGCTACACCTTC. The chain links TRBV27 to TRBJ1-2, with TRBD1 matching 11 bases. Germline lookup yields CDR1 MNHEY and CDR2 SMNVEV (reference sequence). Unmatched junction bases numbered 10, after V lost 3 bases and J lost 4 bases. CDR3 length equals 17 residues.

This clone was found once. The genes are TRBV6-1 and TRBJ2-2; no reliable D call. The CDR3 is 14 residues long. Germline V gene lookup returns CDR1 MNHNS and CDR2 SASEGT. The V end lost 2 bases, the J end lost 8 bases, and 12 bases lay between the germline ends. CDR3 residues: CASSESTTLGELFF. The CDR3 nucleotides read TGTGCCAGCAGTGAATCGACGACATTGGGGGAGCTGTTTTTT.

This chain connects TRBV9 to TRBJ1-6; 9 bases align to TRBD1. The CDR3 is 17 amino acids. The germline V gene encodes CDR1 SGDLS and CDR2 YYNGEE. V shed 1 base, J shed 10 bases, and the junction held 12 bases outside the gene matches. The CDR3 coding sequence is TGTGCCAGCAGCGTATCGGGGACAGGGTCTCTCGGGTCACCCCTCCACTTT. This translates into CASSVSGTGSLGSPLHF.

CDR3 sequence reads: CASSQGVLAGPETQYF. CDR3 in DNA: TGTGCCAGCAGCCAAGGGGTTCTAGCGGGGCCGGAGACCCAGTACTTC. The chain is built from TRBV3-1 (or the pseudogene TRBV3-2) and TRBJ2-5; 9 nucleotides align to TRBD2. Germline loops: CDR1 LGHDT, CDR2 YNNKEL (reference sequence). The CDR3 extends over 16 amino acids. J gave up 5 bases and V 1 base, and 8 bases lay outside the gene matches.

V is TRBV7-3 and J is TRBJ2-1; TRBD1 agrees at 9 bases. The germline V gene has CDR1 SGHTA and CDR2 FQGTGA. The CDR3 length is 18 residues. V lost 5 bases, J lost 0 bases, and 11 bases stayed unmatched. The CDR3 DNA sequence: TGTGCCAGCAGCCCCTCTCCGGGACAGGGAAGCTCCTACAATGAGCAGTTCTTC. Its translation: CASSPSPGQGSSYNEQFF.

The J gene is TRBJ2-1, the V gene TRBV30; the match to TRBD2 covers 11 bases. Unmatched junction bases numbered 7, after V lost 3 bases and J lost 6 bases. Germline CDR1 is GTSNPN and CDR2 is SVGIG (reference sequence). This CDR3 is 15 amino acids long. CDR3 residues: CAWSRLAGMGNEQFF. The CDR3 region has the DNA TGTGCCTGGAGCCGACTAGCGGGGATGGGCAATGAGCAGTTCTTC. The whole variable domain, remainder taken from reference TRBV30 and TRBJ2-1, is SQTIHQWPATLVQPVGSPLSLECTVEGTSNPNLYWYRQAAGRGLQLLFYSVGIGQISSEVPQNLSASRPQDRQFILSSKKLLLSDSGFYLCAWSRLAGMGNEQFFGPGTRLTVL.

This clone was found a few times. This sequence joins TRBV30 and TRBJ1-1, with D perhaps TRBD1 (5 bases). Trimming stripped 0 bases from V and 5 bases from J, with 19 bases between. The CDR3 covers 16 residues. Germline values: CDR1 GTSNPN, CDR2 SVGIG (reference sequence). CDR3 sequence: CAWSVQAGTGITEAFF. CDR3 nucleotide sequence: TGTGCCTGGAGTGTACAGGCAGGCACTGGAATAACTGAAGCTTTCTTT. Full variable domain (missing parts from reference TRBV30 and TRBJ1-1): SQTIHQWPATLVQPVGSPLSLECTVEGTSNPNLYWYRQAAGRGLQLLFYSVGIGQISSEVPQNLSASRPQDRQFILSSKKLLLSDSGFYLCAWSVQAGTGITEAFFGQGTRLTVV.

J is TRBJ1-2 and V is TRBV5-5; no definite D call. Germline values: CDR1 SGHKS, CDR2 YYEKEE (reference sequence). V lost 4 bases and J 1 base, leaving 8 bases between the germline ends. This CDR3 spans 13 amino acids. The CDR3 protein is CASSDTNNYGYTF. CDR3 nucleotide sequence: TGTGCCAGCAGCGACACCAATAACTATGGCTACACCTTC. Full variable domain (rest looked up from reference TRBV5-5 and TRBJ1-2): DAGVTQSPTHLIKTRGQQVTLRCSPISGHKSVSWYQQVLGQGPQFIFQYYEKEERGRGNFPDRFSARQFPNYSSELNVNALLLGDSALYLCASSDTNNYGYTFGSGTRLTVV.

The gene calls are TRBV5-4 and TRBJ1-1; 8 bases line up with TRBD1. CDR1 is SGHNT and CDR2 is YYREEE in the germline V gene (reference sequence). The V and J ends lost 4 bases and 5 bases, in that order; junction bases with no gene match: 13. This CDR3 contains 16 residues. CDR3 sequence reads: CASSAQGAALGTEAFF. In nucleotides, the CDR3 is TGTGCCAGCAGCGCCCAGGGGGCCGCGCTTGGGACTGAAGCTTTCTTT.

The chain is built from TRBV6-5 and TRBJ2-2; 10 nucleotides match TRBD2. The CDR3 sequence is 15 residues long. CDR1 is MNHEY and CDR2 is SVGAGI in the germline V gene. Germline trimming cut 4 bases from V and 7 bases from J; bases unmatched to any gene: 6. The CDR3 DNA sequence: TGTGCCAGCAGTTCGGGTCTAGCGGGGGTCGGGGAGCTGTTTTTT. This encodes CASSSGLAGVGELFF.

V and J are TRBV18 and TRBJ1-6; maybe TRBD1 (5 bases). The ends were cut back, 3 bases at V and 0 bases at J, with 15 bases in the middle. Germline CDR1 is KGHSH and CDR2 is LQKENI. CDR3 length: 18 amino acids. The CDR3: CASSPRTGDGSYNSPLHF. CDR3 sequence (DNA): TGTGCCAGCTCACCCAGGACGGGGGATGGCTCCTATAATTCACCCCTCCACTTT.